A selection of T cell receptor beta chains follows, all from one sample in a study of cytomegalovirus exposure and HLA in healthy donors. Sequenced by immunoSEQ multiplex PCR; TCRdb stores in-frame clones only, minus some. The repertoire has around 300,000 clones, 65% to 90% of them found once; the top ten carry 1%. Material for sequencing was PBMCs. The receptors were gathered from a woman between 18 and 30 years old in good health and CMV-seronegative. Both conserved end residues are part of each CDR3. The D gene is left open where the match is weak. Only part of the rows carry a size: once, few, many, or a class if the clone is expanded.

clone_size,d_call,v_call,j_call,cdr3_aa,cdr3_nt
-,-,TRBV10-3,TRBJ1-5,CAISELGAGSNQPQHF,TGTGCCATCAGTGAGCTGGGGGCAGGGAGCAATCAGCCCCAGCATTTT
-,TRBD1,TRBV10-3,TRBJ1-3,CAIVDRDSGNTIYF,TGTGCCATCGTTGACAGGGACTCTGGAAACACCATATATTTT
few,-,TRBV5-4,TRBJ2-2,CASSSEGPGELFF,TGTGCCAGCAGCTCGGAGGGGCCCGGGGAGCTGTTTTTT
-,TRBD1,TRBV10-3,TRBJ1-1,CAIMGQGNLEAFF,TGTGCCATCATGGGACAGGGGAACTTAGAAGCTTTCTTT
-,TRBD1,TRBV5-1,TRBJ1-2,CASSFLGQANYGYTF,TGCGCCAGCAGCTTTCTGGGACAGGCGAACTATGGCTACACCTTC
-,TRBD1,TRBV5-1,TRBJ2-2,CASNVGQGLPGELFF,TGCGCCAGCAACGTCGGACAGGGTCTTCCCGGGGAGCTGTTTTTT
-,TRBD1,TRBV4-1,TRBJ1-3,CASSDQYRGGSGNTIYF,TGCGCCAGCAGCGACCAATACAGGGGGGGATCTGGAAACACCATATATTTT
-,-,TRBV2,TRBJ1-1,CASTPTGGGTEAFF,TGTGCCAGCACCCCGACGGGGGGGGGCACTGAAGCTTTCTTT
-,-,TRBV10-3,TRBJ1-6,CAIRRGLDSPLHF,TGTGCCATCAGGAGGGGGTTGGATTCACCCCTCCACTTT
-,TRBD1,TRBV4-3,TRBJ1-1,CASSHATGTGTNTEAFF,TGCGCCAGCAGCCATGCGACCGGGACAGGGACCAACACTGAAGCTTTCTTT
-,TRBD2,TRBV7-2,TRBJ2-5,CASSLAVLAGPKMETQYF,TGTGCCAGCAGCTTAGCCGTGCTAGCGGGCCCGAAAATGGAGACCCAGTACTTC
-,-,TRBV27,TRBJ1-5,CASSPQGSQQPQHF,TGTGCCAGCAGTCCCCAGGGTTCTCAGCAGCCCCAGCATTTT
-,-,TRBV10-2,TRBJ1-2,CASSESGGSYTF,TGCGCCAGCAGTGAGTCGGGGGGAAGCTACACCTTC
-,TRBD1,TRBV7-2,TRBJ1-5,CASQDRGRNQPQHF,TGTGCCAGCCAGGACAGGGGGCGGAATCAGCCCCAGCATTTT
-,-,TRBV14,TRBJ1-2,CASVSQGNYGYTF,TGTGCCAGCGTCTCACAGGGCAACTATGGCTACACCTTC
once,TRBD1,TRBV5-4,TRBJ2-7,CASSQVRTGGSVEQYF,TGTGCCAGCAGCCAAGTTCGGACAGGGGGCTCCGTTGAGCAGTACTTC
-,TRBD1,TRBV5-1,TRBJ1-1,CASSLLSGTGGTEAFF,TGCGCCAGCAGCTTGTTATCCGGGACAGGGGGCACTGAAGCTTTCTTT
-,TRBD1,TRBV19,TRBJ1-1,CASSTQGRTEAFF,TGTGCCAGTAGTACACAGGGGCGGACTGAAGCTTTCTTT
-,TRBD2,TRBV28,TRBJ2-7,CASSPRRGGAYEQYF,TGTGCCAGCAGTCCCCGTCGCGGGGGGGCGTACGAGCAGTACTTC
few,-,TRBV4-2,TRBJ2-5,CASSQDRDIGETQYF,TGTGCCAGCAGCCAAGATAGGGACATAGGGGAGACCCAGTACTTC
-,TRBD1,TRBV19,TRBJ2-7,CASSLTGAYEQYF,TGTGCCAGTAGTTTGACAGGGGCCTACGAGCAGTACTTC
-,-,TRBV7-6,TRBJ2-1,CASSPGTLLAISYNEQFF,TGTGCCAGCAGTCCCGGGACTCTCCTGGCAATCTCCTACAATGAGCAGTTCTTC
-,TRBD1,TRBV27,TRBJ1-6,CASSSTGVGSPLHF,TGTGCCAGCAGTTCCACAGGGGTGGGGTCACCCCTCCACTTT
-,-,TRBV5-4,TRBJ2-3,CASSLLRVSGSTDTQYF,TGTGCCAGCAGCTTGCTAAGGGTCAGCGGAAGCACAGATACGCAGTATTTT
once,-,TRBV27,TRBJ2-1,CASSLRRGPHEQFF,TGTGCCAGCAGTCTGCGAAGGGGTCCGCATGAGCAGTTCTTC
few,TRBD1,TRBV28,TRBJ1-2,CASSLVQGGGYTF,TGTGCCAGCAGTTTAGTCCAGGGGGGAGGCTACACCTTC
-,TRBD1,TRBV19,TRBJ2-1,CASSRDRGQGYNEQFF,TGTGCCAGTAGTCGGGACAGGGGGCAAGGCTACAATGAGCAGTTCTTC
-,TRBD1,TRBV7-2,TRBJ1-2,CASSLARTGNGYTF,TGTGCCAGCAGCTTGGCAAGGACAGGGAATGGCTACACCTTC
-,TRBD2,TRBV7-7,TRBJ2-3,CASSQALADTDTQYF,TGTGCTAGCAGCCAGGCACTAGCGGACACAGATACGCAGTATTTT
-,TRBD2,TRBV11-3,TRBJ2-7,CASSGLAYEQYF,TGTGCCAGTTCGGGACTAGCCTACGAGCAGTACTTC
-,-,TRBV7-2,TRBJ1-5,CASSLVGLGRTQHF,TGTGCCAGCAGCTTAGTTGGGTTAGGGAGGACCCAGCATTTT
-,TRBD1,TRBV6-1,TRBJ2-1,CASTDHGQESSYNEQFF,TGTGCCAGCACTGACCACGGACAGGAGTCCTCCTACAATGAGCAGTTCTTC
-,TRBD1,TRBV18,TRBJ2-1,CASFPTGGPYNEQFF,TGTGCCAGCTTCCCGACAGGGGGCCCCTACAATGAGCAGTTCTTC
-,TRBD1,TRBV18,TRBJ1-1,CASYKDRGTEAFF,TGTGCCAGCTACAAGGACAGGGGAACTGAAGCTTTCTTT
-,TRBD2,TRBV6-5,TRBJ2-1,CASRLAGSSYNEQFF,TGTGCCAGCAGACTAGCGGGGAGCTCCTACAATGAGCAGTTCTTC
few,TRBD1,TRBV11-3,TRBJ2-1,CASSFRGQTYNEQFF,TGTGCCAGCAGCTTTAGGGGACAGACCTACAATGAGCAGTTCTTC
-,-,TRBV7-3,TRBJ1-1,CASSLREGAEAFF,TGTGCCAGCAGCTTAAGGGAGGGCGCTGAAGCTTTCTTT
-,TRBD2,TRBV5-1,TRBJ2-5,CASSSARLARSQETQYF,TGCGCCAGCAGCTCGGCCCGACTAGCGAGGTCCCAAGAGACCCAGTACTTC
-,-,TRBV7-8,TRBJ1-2,CASSSPGVVLVYGYTF,TGTGCCAGCAGCTCGCCGGGGGTAGTTCTCGTCTATGGCTACACCTTC
-,-,TRBV7-8,TRBJ1-5,CASSLGGGSNQPQHF,TGTGCCAGCAGCTTAGGAGGGGGAAGCAATCAGCCCCAGCATTTT
-,TRBD1,TRBV5-6,TRBJ2-7,CASSKGQGTYEQYF,TGTGCCAGCAGCAAAGGACAGGGGACCTACGAGCAGTACTTC
-,TRBD1,TRBV7-6,TRBJ2-1,CASSRQGINEQFF,TGTGCCAGCAGCAGACAGGGGATAAATGAGCAGTTCTTC
-,TRBD2,TRBV27,TRBJ2-7,CASSFLWLTSGRSPYEQYF,TGTGCCAGCAGTTTTTTGTGGTTGACTAGCGGGAGGAGTCCCTACGAGCAGTACTTC
-,-,TRBV6-4,TRBJ1-2,CASSGGGTDSSGYTF,TGTGCCAGCAGTGGCGGGGGGACGGACTCCAGTGGCTACACCTTC
-,TRBD1,TRBV28,TRBJ1-1,CAGQGNGEAFF,TGTGCCGGACAGGGGAACGGTGAAGCTTTCTTT
-,-,TRBV19,TRBJ2-3,CASSMRASTDTQYF,TGTGCCAGTAGTATGAGAGCTAGCACAGATACGCAGTATTTT
once,-,TRBV5-4,TRBJ2-5,CASRQTGRETQYF,TGTGCCAGCAGGCAGACCGGGAGAGAGACCCAGTACTTC
-,-,TRBV6-5,TRBJ2-1,CASSYTHPQYNEQFF,TGTGCCAGCAGTTACACTCACCCACAGTACAATGAGCAGTTCTTC
-,-,TRBV6-5,TRBJ2-5,CASITRGPSKTQYF,TGTGCCAGCATCACCAGGGGACCATCGAAGACCCAGTACTTC
-,-,TRBV5-1,TRBJ1-5,CASSFSTGRDQPQHF,TGCGCCAGCAGCTTCTCAACAGGGAGGGATCAGCCCCAGCATTTT
-,-,TRBV6-1,TRBJ2-7,CASTGGPAYF,TGTGCCAGCACAGGGGGGCCAGCCTACTTC
-,-,TRBV2,TRBJ1-1,CASSQDFNTEAFF,TGTGCCAGCAGCCAAGACTTTAACACTGAAGCTTTCTTT
-,-,TRBV6-5,TRBJ1-5,CASSYFGGDQPQHF,TGTGCCAGCAGTTACTTTGGAGGAGATCAGCCCCAGCATTTT
-,TRBD1,TRBV4-1,TRBJ1-3,CASSLRTGIGNTIYF,TGCGCCAGCAGCCTTAGGACAGGGATAGGAAACACCATATATTTT
few,-,TRBV6-5,TRBJ1-2,CASSYGGLNGYTF,TGTGCCAGCAGTTACGGGGGGTTAAACGGCTACACCTTC
few,-,TRBV30,TRBJ1-2,CAEDSLYGYTF,TGTGCCGAGGACAGCCTCTATGGCTACACCTTC
-,TRBD1,TRBV5-1,TRBJ1-6,CASSPGTENSPLHF,TGCGCCAGCAGCCCAGGGACAGAGAATTCACCCCTCCACTTT
-,TRBD1,TRBV2,TRBJ1-6,CASSEDGRGLSPLHF,TGTGCCAGCAGTGAAGATGGCAGGGGGCTATCACCCCTCCACTTT
-,-,TRBV28,TRBJ2-2,CASRRNRDTGELFF,TGTGCCAGCAGACGTAACAGGGACACCGGGGAGCTGTTTTTT
-,-,TRBV6-5,TRBJ1-2,CASSYSEGFSYGYTF,TGTGCCAGCAGTTACTCGGAGGGATTCTCCTATGGCTACACCTTC